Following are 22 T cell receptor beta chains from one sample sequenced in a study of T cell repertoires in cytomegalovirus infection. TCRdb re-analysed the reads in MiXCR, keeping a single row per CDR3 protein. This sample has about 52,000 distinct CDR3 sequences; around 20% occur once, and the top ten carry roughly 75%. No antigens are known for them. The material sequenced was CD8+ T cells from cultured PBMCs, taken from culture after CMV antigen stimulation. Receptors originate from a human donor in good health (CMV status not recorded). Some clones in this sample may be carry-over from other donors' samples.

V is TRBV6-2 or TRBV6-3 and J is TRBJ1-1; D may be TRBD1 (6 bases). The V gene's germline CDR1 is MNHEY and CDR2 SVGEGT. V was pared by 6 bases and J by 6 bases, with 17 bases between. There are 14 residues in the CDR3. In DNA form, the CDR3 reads TGTGCCAGCAGGGAGACTGGGGGGGCGGCTGAAGCTTTCTTT. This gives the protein CASRETGGAAEAFF.

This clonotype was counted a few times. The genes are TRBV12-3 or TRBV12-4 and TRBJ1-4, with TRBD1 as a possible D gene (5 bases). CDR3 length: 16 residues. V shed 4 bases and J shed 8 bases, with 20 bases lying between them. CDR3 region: CASSSAPGTRGEKLFF. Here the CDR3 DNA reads TGTGCCAGCAGTTCTGCCCCCGGGACCCGAGGAGAAAAACTGTTTTTT.

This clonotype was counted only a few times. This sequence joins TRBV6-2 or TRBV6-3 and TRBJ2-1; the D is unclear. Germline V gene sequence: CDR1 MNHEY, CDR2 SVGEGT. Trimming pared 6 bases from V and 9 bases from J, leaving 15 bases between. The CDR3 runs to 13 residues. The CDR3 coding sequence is TGTGCCAGCAGCTCCGGACGGAATACTGAGCAGTTCTTC. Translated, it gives CASSSGRNTEQFF.

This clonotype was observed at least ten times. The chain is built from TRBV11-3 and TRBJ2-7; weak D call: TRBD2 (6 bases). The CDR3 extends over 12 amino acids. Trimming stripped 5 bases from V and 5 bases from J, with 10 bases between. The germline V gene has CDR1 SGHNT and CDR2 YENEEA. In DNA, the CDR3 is TGTGCCAGCAGCCTCCGGGGGAACGAGCAGTACTTC. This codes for CASSLRGNEQYF.

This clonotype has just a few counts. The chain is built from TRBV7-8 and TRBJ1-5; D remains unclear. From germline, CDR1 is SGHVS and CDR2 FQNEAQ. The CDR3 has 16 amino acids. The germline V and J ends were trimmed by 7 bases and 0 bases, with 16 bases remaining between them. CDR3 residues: CASTPAVTYSNQPQHF. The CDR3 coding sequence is TGTGCCAGCACCCCTGCGGTGACCTATAGCAATCAGCCCCAGCATTTT. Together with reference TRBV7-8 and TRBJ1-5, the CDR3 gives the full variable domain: GAGVSQSPRYKVAKRGQDVALRCDPISGHVSLFWYQQALGQGPEFLTYFQNEAQLDKSGLPSDRFFAERPEGSVSTLKIQRTQQEDSAVYLCASTPAVTYSNQPQHFGDGTRLSIL.

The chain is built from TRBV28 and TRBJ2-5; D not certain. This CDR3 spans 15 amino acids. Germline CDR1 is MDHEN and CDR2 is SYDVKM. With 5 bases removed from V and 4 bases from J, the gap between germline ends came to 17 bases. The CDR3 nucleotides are TGTGCCAGCAGTCCCCCCTTGAGAGCTGGAGAGACCCAGTACTTC. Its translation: CASSPPLRAGETQYF.

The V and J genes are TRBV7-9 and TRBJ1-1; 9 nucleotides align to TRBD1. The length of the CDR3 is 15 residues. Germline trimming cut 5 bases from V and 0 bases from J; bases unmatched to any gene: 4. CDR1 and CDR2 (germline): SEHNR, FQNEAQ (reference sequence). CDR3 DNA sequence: TGTGCCAGCAGCCATGGACAGGGGATGAACACTGAAGCTTTCTTT. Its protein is CASSHGQGMNTEAFF.

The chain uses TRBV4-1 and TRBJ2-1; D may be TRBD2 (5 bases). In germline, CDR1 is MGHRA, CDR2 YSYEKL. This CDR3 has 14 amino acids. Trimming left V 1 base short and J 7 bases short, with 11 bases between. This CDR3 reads CASSQGPSTNEQFF. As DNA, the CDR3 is TGCGCCAGCAGCCAAGGGCCTAGCACGAATGAGCAGTTCTTC.

CDR3 amino acids: CASSPPQGGTYNEQFF. The CDR3 DNA reads as TGTGCCAGCAGCCCACCACAGGGCGGGACGTACAATGAGCAGTTCTTC. This chain connects TRBV7-9 to TRBJ2-1, with D perhaps matching TRBD1 or TRBD2 (6 bases each). The CDR3 sequence is 16 residues long. V lost 5 bases and J 4 bases, leaving 18 bases between the germline ends. Germline values: CDR1 SEHNR, CDR2 FQNEAQ (reference sequence).

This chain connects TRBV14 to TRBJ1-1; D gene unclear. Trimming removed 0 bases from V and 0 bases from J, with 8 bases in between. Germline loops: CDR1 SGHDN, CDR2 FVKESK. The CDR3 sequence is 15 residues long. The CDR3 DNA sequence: TGTGCCAGCAGCCAAGACATGGGGATGAACACTGAAGCTTTCTTT. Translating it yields CASSQDMGMNTEAFF.

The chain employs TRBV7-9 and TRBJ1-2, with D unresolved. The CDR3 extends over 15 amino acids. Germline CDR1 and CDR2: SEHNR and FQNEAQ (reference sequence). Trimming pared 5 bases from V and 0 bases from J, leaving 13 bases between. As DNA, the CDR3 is TGTGCCAGCAGCCCCGGGCAGGCTCCTAACTATGGCTACACCTTC. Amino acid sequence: CASSPGQAPNYGYTF.

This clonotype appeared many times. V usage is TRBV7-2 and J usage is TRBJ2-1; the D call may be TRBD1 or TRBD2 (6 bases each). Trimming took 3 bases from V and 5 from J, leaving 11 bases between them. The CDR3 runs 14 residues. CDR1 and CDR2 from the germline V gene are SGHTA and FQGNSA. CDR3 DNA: TGTGCCAGCAGCTTGAGGGGGGAAAACAATGAGCAGTTCTTC. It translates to CASSLRGENNEQFF. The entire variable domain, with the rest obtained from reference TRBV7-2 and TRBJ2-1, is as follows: GAGVSQSPSNKVTEKGKDVELRCDPISGHTALYWYRQSLGQGLEFLIYFQGNSAPDKSGLPSDRFSAERTGGSVSTLTIQRTQQEDSAVYLCASSLRGENNEQFFGPGTRLTVL.

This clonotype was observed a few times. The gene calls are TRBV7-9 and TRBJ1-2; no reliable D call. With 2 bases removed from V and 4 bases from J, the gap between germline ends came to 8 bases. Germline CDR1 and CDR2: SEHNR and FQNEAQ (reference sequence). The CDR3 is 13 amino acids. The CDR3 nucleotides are TGTGCCAGCAGCTTACAGAAACGCTATGGCTACACCTTC. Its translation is CASSLQKRYGYTF.

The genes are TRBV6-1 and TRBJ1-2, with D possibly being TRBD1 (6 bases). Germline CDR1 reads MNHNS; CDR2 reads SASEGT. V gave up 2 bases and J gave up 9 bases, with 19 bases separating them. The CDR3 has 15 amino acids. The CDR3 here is CASSESTGAAMSYTF. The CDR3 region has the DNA TGTGCCAGCAGTGAAAGTACGGGGGCCGCAATGAGCTACACCTTC.

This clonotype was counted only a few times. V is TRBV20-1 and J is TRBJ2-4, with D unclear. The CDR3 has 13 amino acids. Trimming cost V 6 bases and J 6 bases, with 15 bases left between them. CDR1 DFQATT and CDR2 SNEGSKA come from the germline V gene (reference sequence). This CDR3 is CSAVRLLGNIQYF. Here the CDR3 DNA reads TGCAGTGCCGTTAGACTGTTGGGAAACATTCAGTACTTC.

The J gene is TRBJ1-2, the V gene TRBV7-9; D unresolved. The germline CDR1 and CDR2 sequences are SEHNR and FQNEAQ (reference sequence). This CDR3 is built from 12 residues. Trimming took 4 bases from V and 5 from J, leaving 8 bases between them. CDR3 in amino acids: CASSSLGYGYTF. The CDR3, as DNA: TGTGCCAGCAGCTCATTGGGTTATGGCTACACCTTC.

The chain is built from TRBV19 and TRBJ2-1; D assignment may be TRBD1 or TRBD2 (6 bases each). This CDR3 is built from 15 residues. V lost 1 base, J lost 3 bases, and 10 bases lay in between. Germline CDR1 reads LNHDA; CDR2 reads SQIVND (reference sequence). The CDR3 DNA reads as TGTGCCAGTAGTATAGGAGGGGGGCTCTACAATGAGCAGTTCTTC. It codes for CASSIGGGLYNEQFF.

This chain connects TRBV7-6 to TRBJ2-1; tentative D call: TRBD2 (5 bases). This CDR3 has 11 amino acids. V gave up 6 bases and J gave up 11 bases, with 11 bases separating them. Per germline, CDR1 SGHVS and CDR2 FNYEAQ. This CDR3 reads CASSPGLQQFF. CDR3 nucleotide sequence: TGTGCCAGCAGTCCAGGACTGCAGCAGTTCTTC.

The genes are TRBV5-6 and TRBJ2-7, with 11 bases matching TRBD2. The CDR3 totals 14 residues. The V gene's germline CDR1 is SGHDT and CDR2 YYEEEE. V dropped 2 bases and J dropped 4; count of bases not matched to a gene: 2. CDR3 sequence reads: CASSLRTSGYEQYF. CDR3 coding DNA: TGTGCCAGCAGCTTACGGACTAGCGGGTACGAGCAGTACTTC.

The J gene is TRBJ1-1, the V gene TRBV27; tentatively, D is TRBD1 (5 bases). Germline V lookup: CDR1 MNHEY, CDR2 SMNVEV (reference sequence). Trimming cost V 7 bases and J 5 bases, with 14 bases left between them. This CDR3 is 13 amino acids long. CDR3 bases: TGTGCCAGCATGGCGCGAGGGGTAACTGAAGCTTTCTTT. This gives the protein CASMARGVTEAFF.

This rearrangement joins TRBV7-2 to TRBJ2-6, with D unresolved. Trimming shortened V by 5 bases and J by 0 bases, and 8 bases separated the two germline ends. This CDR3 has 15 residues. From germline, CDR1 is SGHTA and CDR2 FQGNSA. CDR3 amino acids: CASSPTDSGANVLTF. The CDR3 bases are TGTGCCAGCAGCCCGACGGACTCTGGGGCCAACGTCCTGACTTTC.

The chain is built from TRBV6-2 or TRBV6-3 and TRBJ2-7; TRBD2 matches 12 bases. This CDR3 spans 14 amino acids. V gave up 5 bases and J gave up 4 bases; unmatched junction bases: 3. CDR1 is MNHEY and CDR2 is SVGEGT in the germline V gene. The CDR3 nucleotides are TGTGCCAGCAGTCTAGCGGGGGGGCGATACGAGCAGTACTTC. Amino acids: CASSLAGGRYEQYF.